Below are 7 T cell receptor beta chains sequenced from a single sample in a study of blood T cell repertoires in COVID-19. Repertoires were generated with immunoSEQ multiplex PCR, while TCRdb's copy carries only in-frame clones and drops some. The sample lists 150,000 to 200,000 clones; about 80% were seen once. Sample: peripheral blood. These receptors were obtained from a human donor with acute or convalescent COVID-19. The donor label of this sample is uncertain.

V is TRBV7-8 and J is TRBJ1-6; TRBD1 matches at 7 bases. V gave up 5 bases and J gave up 4 bases; unmatched junction bases: 8. This CDR3 region has 16 residues. The V gene's germline CDR1 is SGHVS and CDR2 FQNEAQ. The CDR3 coding sequence is TGTGCCAGCAGCCCCCGCGGACAGGATTATAATTCACCCCTCCACTTT. It yields the protein CASSPRGQDYNSPLHF.

CDR3 in DNA: TGTGCCAGCAGCTTGTCTAGAAACAATGAGCAGTTCTTC. It yields the protein CASSLSRNNEQFF. The genes are TRBV7-8 and TRBJ2-1; D is uncertain. Deletions cut 3 bases from V and 5 bases from J, with 8 bases between. The CDR3 has 13 amino acids. The germline V gene has CDR1 SGHVS and CDR2 FQNEAQ. Supplemented by reference TRBV7-8 and TRBJ2-1, the full variable domain reads GAGVSQSPRYKVAKRGQDVALRCDPISGHVSLFWYQQALGQGPEFLTYFQNEAQLDKSGLPSDRFFAERPEGSVSTLKIQRTQQEDSAVYLCASSLSRNNEQFFGPGTRLTVL.

The chain links TRBV19 to TRBJ2-7; the D gene is possibly TRBD2 (6 bases). Germline V gene sequence: CDR1 LNHDA, CDR2 SQIVND (reference sequence). Trimming shortened V by 7 bases and J by 5 bases, and 15 bases separated the two germline ends. The length of the CDR3 is 13 residues. The DNA of the CDR3 is TGTGCCAGTACCGACCCGGGACTGGACGAGCAGTACTTC. Amino acids: CASTDPGLDEQYF.

The rearrangement uses TRBV5-1 and TRBJ1-2; 8 bases are a match to TRBD1. The CDR3 consists of 15 residues. The germline CDR1 and CDR2 sequences are SGHRS and YFSETQ. V lost 1 base, J lost 0 bases, and 2 bases stayed unmatched. In DNA, the CDR3 is TGCGCCAGCAGCTTGCCGACAGGGGCTAACTATGGCTACACCTTC. Its translation: CASSLPTGANYGYTF.

The chain combines TRBV18 with TRBJ2-7; weak D call: TRBD2 (5 bases). The CDR3 is made up of 15 amino acids. Per germline, CDR1 KGHSH and CDR2 LQKENI. V dropped 6 bases and J dropped 1 base, with 16 bases sitting between them. DNA of the CDR3: TGTGCCAGCTCCCCCTCGGGGTGGGGTTCCTACGAGCAGTACTTC. Protein product: CASSPSGWGSYEQYF.

J is TRBJ1-4 and V is TRBV7-2; D may be TRBD1 (5 bases). The CDR3 is 15 residues long. V lost 0 bases and J lost 8, with 13 bases in between. Per germline, CDR1 SGHTA and CDR2 FQGNSA. The CDR3 loop reads CASSLAGASGEKLFF. CDR3 coding DNA: TGTGCCAGCAGCTTAGCAGGGGCTAGTGGCGAAAAACTGTTTTTT.

The J gene is TRBJ1-4, the V gene TRBV4-1; the match to TRBD1 covers 8 bases. V lost 1 base and J lost 8; bases outside the gene matches: 6. The CDR3 consists of 15 residues. In germline, CDR1 is MGHRA, CDR2 YSYEKL. As DNA, the CDR3 is TGCGCCAGCAGCCAAGCGCAGGGGGCGGGGGAAAAACTGTTTTTT. Encoded protein: CASSQAQGAGEKLFF.